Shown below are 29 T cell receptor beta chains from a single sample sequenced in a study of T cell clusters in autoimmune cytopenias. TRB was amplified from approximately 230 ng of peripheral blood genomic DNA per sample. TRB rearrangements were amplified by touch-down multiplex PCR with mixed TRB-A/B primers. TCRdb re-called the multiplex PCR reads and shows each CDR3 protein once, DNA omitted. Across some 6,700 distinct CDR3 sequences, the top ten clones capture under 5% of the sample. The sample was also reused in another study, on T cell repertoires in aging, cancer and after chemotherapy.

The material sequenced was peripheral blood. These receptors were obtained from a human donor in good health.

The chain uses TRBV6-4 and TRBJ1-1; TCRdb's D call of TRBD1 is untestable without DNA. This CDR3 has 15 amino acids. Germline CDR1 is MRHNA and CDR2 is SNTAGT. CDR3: CASSDPAKTGGLAFF.

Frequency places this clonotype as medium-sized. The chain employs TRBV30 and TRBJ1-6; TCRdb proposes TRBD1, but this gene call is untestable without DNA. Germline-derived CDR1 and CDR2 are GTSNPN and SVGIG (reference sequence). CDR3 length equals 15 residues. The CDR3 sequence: CAWRIPGQYYSPLHF.

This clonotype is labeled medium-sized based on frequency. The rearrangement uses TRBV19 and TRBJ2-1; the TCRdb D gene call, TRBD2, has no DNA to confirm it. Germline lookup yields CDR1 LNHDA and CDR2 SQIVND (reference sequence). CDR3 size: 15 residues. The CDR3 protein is CASIPSHTSYNEQFF.

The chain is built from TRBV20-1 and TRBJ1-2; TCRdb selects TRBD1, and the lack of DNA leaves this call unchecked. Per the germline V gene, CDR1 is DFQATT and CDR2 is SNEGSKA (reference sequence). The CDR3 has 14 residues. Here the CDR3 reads CSARDRGVSYGYTF.

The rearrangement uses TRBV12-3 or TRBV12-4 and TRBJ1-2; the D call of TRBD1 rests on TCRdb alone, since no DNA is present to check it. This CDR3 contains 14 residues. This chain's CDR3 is CASSPSDRFHGYTF.

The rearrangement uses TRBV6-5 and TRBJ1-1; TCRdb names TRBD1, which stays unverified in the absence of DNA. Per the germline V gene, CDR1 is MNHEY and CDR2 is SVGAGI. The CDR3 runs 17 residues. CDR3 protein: CASSYSNPGQGDTEAFF.

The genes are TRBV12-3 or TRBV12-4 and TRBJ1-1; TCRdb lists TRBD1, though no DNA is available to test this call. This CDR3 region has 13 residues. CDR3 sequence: CASSFGGLAEAFF.

The CDR3 loop reads CASSLLPLGPSYGYTF. The V call is TRBV7-9, the J call TRBJ1-2; there is no DNA to check the TCRdb D call of TRBD1. Germline loops: CDR1 SEHNR, CDR2 FQNEAQ (reference sequence). This CDR3 is 16 amino acids long.

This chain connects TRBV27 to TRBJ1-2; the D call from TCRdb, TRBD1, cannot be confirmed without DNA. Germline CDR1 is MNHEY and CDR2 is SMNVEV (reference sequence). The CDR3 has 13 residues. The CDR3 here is CASSGGAFYGYTF.

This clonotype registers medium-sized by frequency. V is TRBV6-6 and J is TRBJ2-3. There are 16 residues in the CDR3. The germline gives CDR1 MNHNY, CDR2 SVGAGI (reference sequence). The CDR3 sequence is CASSYSTSGPRDTQYF.

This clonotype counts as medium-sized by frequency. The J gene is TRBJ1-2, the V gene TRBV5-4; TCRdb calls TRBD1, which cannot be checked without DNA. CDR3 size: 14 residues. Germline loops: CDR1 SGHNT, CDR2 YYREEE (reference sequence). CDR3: CASRPGGTNYGYTF.

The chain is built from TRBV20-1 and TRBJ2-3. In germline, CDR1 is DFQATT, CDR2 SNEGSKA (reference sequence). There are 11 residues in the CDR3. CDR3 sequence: CSAEIRDTQYF.

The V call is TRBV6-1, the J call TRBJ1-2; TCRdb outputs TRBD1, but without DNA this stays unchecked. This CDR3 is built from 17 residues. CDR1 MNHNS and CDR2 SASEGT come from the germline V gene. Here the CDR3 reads CASNPVRGASANYGYTF.

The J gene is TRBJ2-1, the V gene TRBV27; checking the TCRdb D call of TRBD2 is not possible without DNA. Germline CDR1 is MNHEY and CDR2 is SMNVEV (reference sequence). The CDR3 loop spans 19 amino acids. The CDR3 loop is CASSLEVAGVSSSYNEQFF.

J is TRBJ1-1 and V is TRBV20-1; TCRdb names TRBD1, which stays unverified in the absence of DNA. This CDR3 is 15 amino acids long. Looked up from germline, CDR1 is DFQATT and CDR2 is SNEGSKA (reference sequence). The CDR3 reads CSASLNRGDWGEAFF.

The CDR3 loop reads CASSLSGFNEKLFF. This chain joins TRBV12-3 or TRBV12-4 and TRBJ1-4. This CDR3 contains 14 residues.

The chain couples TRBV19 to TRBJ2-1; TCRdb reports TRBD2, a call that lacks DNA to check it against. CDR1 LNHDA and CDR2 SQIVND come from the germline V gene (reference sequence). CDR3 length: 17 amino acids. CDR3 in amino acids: CASRPTSGGSSYNEQFF.

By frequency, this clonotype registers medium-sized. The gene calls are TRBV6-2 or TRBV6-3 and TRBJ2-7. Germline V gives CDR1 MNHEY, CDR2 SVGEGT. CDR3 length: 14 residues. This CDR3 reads CASSPTGVVYEQYF.

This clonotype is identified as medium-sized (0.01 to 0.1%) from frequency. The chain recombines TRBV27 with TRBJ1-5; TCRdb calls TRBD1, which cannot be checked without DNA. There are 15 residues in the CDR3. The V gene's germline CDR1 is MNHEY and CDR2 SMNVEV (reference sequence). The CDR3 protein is CASSLLGQGGQPQHF.

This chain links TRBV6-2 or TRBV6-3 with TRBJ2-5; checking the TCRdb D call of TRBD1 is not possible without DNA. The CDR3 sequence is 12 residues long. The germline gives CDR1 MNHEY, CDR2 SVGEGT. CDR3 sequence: CASAGTAETQYF.

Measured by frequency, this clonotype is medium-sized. The chain's CDR3 is CASSPGGADTQYF. This rearrangement joins TRBV18 to TRBJ2-3. CDR1 KGHSH and CDR2 LQKENI come from the germline V gene. The CDR3 runs 13 residues.

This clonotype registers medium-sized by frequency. This CDR3 is CASNRGPGSSYNEQFF. V is TRBV27 and J is TRBJ2-1; there is no DNA to check the TCRdb D call of TRBD2. This CDR3 contains 16 residues. From germline, CDR1 is MNHEY and CDR2 SMNVEV (reference sequence).

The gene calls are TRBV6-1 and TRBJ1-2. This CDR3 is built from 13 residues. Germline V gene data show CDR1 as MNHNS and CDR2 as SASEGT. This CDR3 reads CASSYLGGNGYTF.

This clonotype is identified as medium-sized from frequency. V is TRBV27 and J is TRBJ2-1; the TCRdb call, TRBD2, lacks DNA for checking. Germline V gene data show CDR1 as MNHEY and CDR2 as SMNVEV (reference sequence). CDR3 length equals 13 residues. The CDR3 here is CASRYEGMDEQFF.

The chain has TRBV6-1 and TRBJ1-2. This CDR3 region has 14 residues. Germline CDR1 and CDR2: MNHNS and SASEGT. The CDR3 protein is CASSEAGPNYGYTF.

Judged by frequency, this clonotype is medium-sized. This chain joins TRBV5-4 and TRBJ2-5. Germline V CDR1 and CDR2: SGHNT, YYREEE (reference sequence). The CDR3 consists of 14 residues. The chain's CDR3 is CASSQMAAEETQYF.

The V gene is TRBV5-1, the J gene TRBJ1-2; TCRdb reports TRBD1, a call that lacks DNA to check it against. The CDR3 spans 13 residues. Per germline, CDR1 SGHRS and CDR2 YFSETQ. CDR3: CASSRDIGGGYTF.

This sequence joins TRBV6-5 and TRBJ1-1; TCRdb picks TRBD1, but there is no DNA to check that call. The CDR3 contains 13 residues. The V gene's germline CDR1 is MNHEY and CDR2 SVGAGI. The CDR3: CASSSPGQLAAFF.

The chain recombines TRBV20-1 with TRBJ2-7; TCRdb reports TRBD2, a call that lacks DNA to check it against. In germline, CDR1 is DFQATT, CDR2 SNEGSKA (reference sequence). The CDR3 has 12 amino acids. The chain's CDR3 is CSAGLAIGEQYF.